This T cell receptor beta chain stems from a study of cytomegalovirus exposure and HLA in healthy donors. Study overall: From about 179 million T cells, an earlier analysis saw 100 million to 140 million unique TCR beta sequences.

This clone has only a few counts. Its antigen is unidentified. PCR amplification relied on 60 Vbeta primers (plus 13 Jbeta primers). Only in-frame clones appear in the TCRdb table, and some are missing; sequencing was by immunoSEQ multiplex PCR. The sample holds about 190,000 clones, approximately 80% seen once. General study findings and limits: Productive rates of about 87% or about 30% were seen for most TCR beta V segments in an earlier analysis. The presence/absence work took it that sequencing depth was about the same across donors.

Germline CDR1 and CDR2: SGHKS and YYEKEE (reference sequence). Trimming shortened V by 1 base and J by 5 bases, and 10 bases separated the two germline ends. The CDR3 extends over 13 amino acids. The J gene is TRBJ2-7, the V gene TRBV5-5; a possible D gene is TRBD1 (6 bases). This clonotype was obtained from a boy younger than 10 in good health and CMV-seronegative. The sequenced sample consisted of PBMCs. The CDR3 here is CASSLTGMHEQYF. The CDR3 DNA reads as TGTGCCAGCAGCTTGACAGGGATGCACGAGCAGTACTTC.